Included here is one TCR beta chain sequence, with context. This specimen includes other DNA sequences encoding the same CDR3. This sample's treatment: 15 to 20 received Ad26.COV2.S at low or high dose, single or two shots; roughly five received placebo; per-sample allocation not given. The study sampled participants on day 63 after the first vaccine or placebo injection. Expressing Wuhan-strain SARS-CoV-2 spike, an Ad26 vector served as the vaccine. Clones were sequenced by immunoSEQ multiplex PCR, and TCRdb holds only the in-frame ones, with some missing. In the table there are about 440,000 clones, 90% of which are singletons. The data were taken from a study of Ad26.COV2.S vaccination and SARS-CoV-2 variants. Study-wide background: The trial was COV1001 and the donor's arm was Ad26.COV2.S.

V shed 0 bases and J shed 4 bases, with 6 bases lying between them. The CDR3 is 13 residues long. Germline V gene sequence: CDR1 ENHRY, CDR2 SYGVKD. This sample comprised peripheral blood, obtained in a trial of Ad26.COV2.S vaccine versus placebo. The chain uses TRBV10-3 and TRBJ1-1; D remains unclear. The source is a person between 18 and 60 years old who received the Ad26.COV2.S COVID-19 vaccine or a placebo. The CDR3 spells CAISESSPTEAFF. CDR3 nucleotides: TGTGCCATCAGTGAGTCTTCGCCCACTGAAGCTTTCTTT.